The 17 T cell receptor beta chains given below trace back to one sample, sequenced in a study of blood T cells in healthy people across ages. A J-beta primer mix and a sample-barcoded 5' primer were used in a second PCR of roughly 6 to 12 cycles. In TCRdb, the 5' RACE reads were re-called with MiXCR into one record per CDR3 protein. The sample has around 580,000 distinct CDR3 sequences, 40% to 55% seen once; the top ten hold approximately 25%. Sequences were obtained from blood. These receptors were obtained from a man older than 75 in good health.

This clonotype came up many times. V and J are TRBV6-6 and TRBJ2-3; D is perhaps TRBD1 (7 bases). Germline loops: CDR1 MNHNY, CDR2 SVGAGI (reference sequence). Trimming took 6 bases from V and 3 from J, leaving 10 bases between them. The CDR3 length is 13 residues. In DNA form, the CDR3 reads TGTGCCAGCAGGCGGGACAGTACAGATACGCAGTATTTT. This sequence encodes CASRRDSTDTQYF.

This chain uses TRBV15 with TRBJ2-7; 7 positions match TRBD1. The J segment lost 4 bases and the V segment lost 5 bases, leaving 14 bases of the junction unmatched. Germline lookup yields CDR1 LNHNV and CDR2 YYDKDF (reference sequence). The length of the CDR3 is 16 residues. The CDR3 is CATSGVLGTETYEQYF. The DNA for the CDR3 is TGTGCCACCAGCGGTGTTTTGGGGACAGAGACTTACGAGCAGTACTTC.

This clonotype was counted at least ten times. The chain has TRBV6-5 and TRBJ2-7; D is ambiguous. V was clipped by 6 bases and J by 2 bases, with 20 bases between them. CDR1 and CDR2 from the germline V gene are MNHEY and SVGAGI. The CDR3 is made up of 16 amino acids. Here the CDR3 reads CASSRDGVVRTYEQYF. CDR3 nucleotide sequence: TGTGCCAGCAGCCGCGACGGAGTGGTGAGAACCTACGAGCAGTACTTC.

This clonotype was counted a few times. The rearrangement uses TRBV29-1 and TRBJ2-1, with 13 bases lining up with TRBD2. V lost 4 bases and J lost 7; bases outside the gene matches: 7. The CDR3 contains 15 residues. Germline lookup yields CDR1 SQVTM and CDR2 ANQGSEA. The CDR3 protein is CSVASSTSGRNEQFF. DNA of the CDR3: TGCAGCGTTGCCTCGTCGACTAGCGGGAGGAATGAGCAGTTCTTC.

V gene TRBV5-5 combines with J gene TRBJ2-7, with TRBD1 identical over 9 bases. The CDR3 extends over 14 amino acids. Germline assignment: CDR1 SGHKS and CDR2 YYEKEE (reference sequence). Unmatched junction bases numbered 7, after V lost 5 bases and J lost 4 bases. The CDR3 bases are TGTGCCAGCAGTGAGACAGGGGGTAGGTACGAGCAGTACTTC. It yields the protein CASSETGGRYEQYF. Combining the CDR3 with reference TRBV5-5 and TRBJ2-7 gives the whole variable domain DAGVTQSPTHLIKTRGQQVTLRCSPISGHKSVSWYQQVLGQGPQFIFQYYEKEERGRGNFPDRFSARQFPNYSSELNVNALLLGDSALYLCASSETGGRYEQYFGPGTRLTVT.

This clonotype was observed a few times. This sequence joins TRBV29-1 and TRBJ1-2; D is unresolved. Germline values: CDR1 SQVTM, CDR2 ANQGSEA. The CDR3 runs to 14 residues. V was trimmed by 0 bases and J by 5 bases, leaving 13 bases between them. The CDR3 reads CSVEDFGGPYGYTF. DNA of the CDR3: TGCAGCGTTGAAGATTTTGGAGGCCCGTATGGCTACACCTTC. Using reference TRBV29-1 and TRBJ1-2 for the parts outside the CDR3, the full variable domain is SAVISQKPSRDICQRGTSLTIQCQVDSQVTMMFWYRQQPGQSLTLIATANQGSEATYESGFVIDKFPISRPNLTFSTLTVSNMSPEDSSIYLCSVEDFGGPYGYTFGSGTRLTVV.

This chain joins TRBV11-2 and TRBJ2-7; D is ambiguous. CDR3 length: 13 amino acids. The germline gives CDR1 SGHAT, CDR2 FQNNGV. With 7 bases removed from V and 3 bases from J, the gap between germline ends came to 13 bases. The CDR3 region is CASNSPNNYEQYF. CDR3 nucleotide sequence: TGTGCCAGCAACAGCCCTAATAACTACGAGCAGTACTTC.

This clonotype has just a few counts. The rearrangement links TRBV6-5 to TRBJ1-1; possible D gene TRBD1, 5 bases. Germline CDR1 MNHEY, CDR2 SVGAGI. This CDR3 is 15 amino acids long. V shed 6 bases and J shed 5 bases, with 19 bases lying between them. CDR3 coding DNA: TGTGCCAGCAGCCTGGGGACGGGGCGACGGACTGAAGCTTTCTTT. This translates into CASSLGTGRRTEAFF.

V is TRBV11-2 and J is TRBJ1-2; D unresolved. The CDR3 contains 14 residues. V gave up 1 base and J gave up 3 bases, with 9 bases separating them. CDR1 is SGHAT and CDR2 is FQNNGV in the germline V gene. This CDR3 reads CASSLGGLDYGYTF. In nucleotides, the CDR3 is TGTGCCAGCAGCTTAGGGGGTCTTGACTATGGCTACACCTTC.

This clonotype has a handful of counts. The chain uses TRBV9 and TRBJ2-1; D not resolved. This CDR3 region has 14 residues. From germline, CDR1 is SGDLS and CDR2 YYNGEE. V gave up 0 bases and J gave up 5 bases, with 9 bases separating them. The CDR3 is CASSVATKNNEQFF. CDR3 DNA: TGTGCCAGCAGCGTAGCTACCAAAAACAATGAGCAGTTCTTC.

With regard to this clonotype: Its ends do not fully match the called genes, so a read error is possible. CDR3 bases: TGTGTCAGCACCCCTCAGGGGCGAAGACAGCCCCAGCATTTT. Translated, it gives CVSTPQGRRQPQHF. This rearrangement joins TRBV2 to TRBJ1-5; D might be TRBD1 (6 bases). This CDR3 is built from 14 residues. Germline V lookup: CDR1 SNHLY, CDR2 FYNNEI.

The gene calls are TRBV20-1 and TRBJ2-6, with a weak D call TRBD2 (5 bases). Germline assignment: CDR1 DFQATT and CDR2 SNEGSKA (reference sequence). The CDR3 loop spans 15 amino acids. The V end lost 6 bases, the J end lost 1 base, and 13 bases lay between the germline ends. The CDR3 DNA is TGCAGTGCACCGGACTCTTCGTCTGGGGCCAACGTCCTGACTTTC. It codes for CSAPDSSSGANVLTF.

The chain recombines TRBV20-1 with TRBJ1-4; D is unclear. The V gene lost 5 bases and the J gene lost 4 bases, with 14 bases spanning the gap. The CDR3 contains 14 residues. Germline values: CDR1 DFQATT, CDR2 SNEGSKA (reference sequence). CDR3 loop: CSALKASFNEKLFF. The DNA for the CDR3 is TGCAGTGCTTTAAAAGCGTCCTTTAATGAAAAACTGTTTTTT.

V and J are TRBV20-1 and TRBJ1-1, with 7 bases aligning to TRBD1. V gave up 1 base and J gave up 11 bases; unmatched junction bases: 4. CDR3 length equals 11 residues. Germline CDR1 and CDR2: DFQATT and SNEGSKA (reference sequence). The CDR3 sequence: CSARGDSGAFF. The CDR3, as DNA: TGCAGTGCTAGAGGGGACAGCGGGGCTTTCTTT.

This chain uses TRBV4-3 with TRBJ2-1; 8 nucleotides agree with TRBD1. Germline V gene sequence: CDR1 LGHNA, CDR2 YSLEER. With 0 bases clipped from V and 10 bases from J, the junction kept 14 bases outside the gene matches. The CDR3 runs 17 residues. CDR3 DNA sequence: TGCGCCAGCAGCCAAGATCGGCCCAGGGGGCGCCTGGGCGAGCAGTTCTTC. The encoded protein is CASSQDRPRGRLGEQFF.

This clonotype was found a few times. The V gene is TRBV20-1, the J gene TRBJ1-6; D is unclear. Looked up from germline, CDR1 is DFQATT and CDR2 is SNEGSKA (reference sequence). Trimming pared 4 bases from V and 5 bases from J, leaving 6 bases between. CDR3 size: 12 residues. This CDR3 is CSANRNNSPLHF. CDR3 nucleotides: TGCAGTGCTAACCGAAATAATTCACCCCTCCACTTT.

As regards this clonotype: One end of the junction fails to match germline, which may point to a read error. The V gene is TRBV6-5, the J gene TRBJ2-1; 7 nucleotides match TRBD1. This CDR3 spans 15 amino acids. From germline, CDR1 is MNHEY and CDR2 SVGAGI. CDR3 coding DNA: TGTGCCAGCAGTTACGGAGGACAGGCCTACAATGAGCGGTACTTC. Its translation is CASSYGGQAYNERYF.